This T cell receptor (beta chain) was captured in a study of shared clonotypes between healthy human individuals. Study-level background: The donors, two women and a few men, were aged 18 to 49.

CD45RO-negative, CCR7-selected cells formed the naive CD8 fraction, which excluded terminally differentiated effector memory CD45RA+ cells. TCRdb's copy holds only in-frame clones and misses some; the assay was immunoSEQ multiplex PCR. The sample lists millions of clones; 90% to 95% were seen once. Trimming at V came to 3 bases and at J to 0 bases, leaving 8 bases not matched to a gene. CDR1 is SGHNT and CDR2 is YYREEE in the germline V gene (reference sequence). The CDR3 length is 17 residues. The genes are TRBV5-4 and TRBJ2-1, with TRBD2 matching 8 bases. The clonotype comes from a man aged 18-30 years in good health. Some clones in this sample may be carry-over from other donors' samples. The specimen sequenced was naive CD8+ T cells from PBMCs. The CDR3, as DNA: TGTGCCAGCAGCTCCGGGGTAGCGGGGACCTCCTACAATGAGCAGTTCTTC. Protein sequence: CASSSGVAGTSYNEQFF.